This T cell receptor (beta chain) was observed in a study of early T cells in non-severe SARS-CoV-2 infection. About the research overall: Whole-blood bulk RNA, unsorted, was sequenced, and chains were unpaired.

The table lists this clonotype with many counts. Its antigen is undetermined. In the library, individual cDNA molecules carried attached unique molecular identifiers. One entry per CDR3 protein results from TCRdb running MiXCR on the 5' RACE reads. The sample consists of about 63,000 distinct CDR3 sequences, 10% to 15% of them appearing once. The CDR3 runs to 12 residues. Per the germline V gene, CDR1 is SGHVS and CDR2 is FNYEAQ. The V and J ends lost 5 bases and 7 bases, in that order; junction bases with no gene match: 5. General study results and limits: Comparison of clonotypes with VDJdb favored anti-spike CD8 responses while missing private and CD4 specificities.

V gene TRBV7-6 combines with J gene TRBJ2-7; TRBD1 aligns across 7 bases. Sequenced input: whole blood. This sequence originates from an adult who was a healthcare worker with PCR-confirmed SARS-CoV-2 infection or an uninfected control (not recorded which). CDR3 loop: CASSHRGPEQYF. The DNA of the CDR3 is TGTGCCAGCAGCCACAGGGGTCCGGAGCAGTACTTC. The entire variable domain, with the rest obtained from reference TRBV7-6 and TRBJ2-7, is as follows: GAGVSQSPRYKVTKRGQDVALRCDPISGHVSLYWYRQALGQGPEFLTYFNYEAQQDKSGLPNDRFSAERPEGSISTLTIQRTEQRDSAMYRCASSHRGPEQYFGPGTRLTVT.